The 5 T cell receptor beta chains listed next were all sequenced from one sample in a study of blood T cells in healthy people across ages. A J-beta primer mix and a sample-barcoded 5' primer were used in a second PCR of about 7 to 12 cycles. TCRdb re-called the 5' RACE reads with MiXCR, one entry per CDR3 protein. The table has 800,000 or so distinct CDR3 sequences, just under 25% seen once. The same data also contributed to another study, on T cells of mothers and their children.

Sequencing used blood. These receptors were obtained from a boy aged 5-17 years in good health.

This clonotype showed up just a few times. The rearrangement uses TRBV29-1 and TRBJ2-4, with D perhaps TRBD2 (5 bases). V lost 7 bases and J lost 2, with 15 bases in between. The CDR3 spans 14 residues. Per the germline V gene, CDR1 is SQVTM and CDR2 is ANQGSEA. This CDR3 reads CSGGGPLTKNIQYF. In DNA form, the CDR3 reads TGCAGCGGAGGAGGTCCCTTAACCAAAAACATTCAGTACTTC.

The table lists this clonotype with a count of one. V is TRBV5-5 and J is TRBJ1-2, with D possibly being TRBD1 (6 bases). CDR3 length equals 13 residues. The germline V gene encodes CDR1 SGHKS and CDR2 YYEKEE (reference sequence). Trimming took off 7 bases at V and 0 bases at J, with 10 bases between the two ends. For the CDR3, the DNA is TGTGCCAGCGGACAGCAAACTAACTATGGCTACACCTTC. Protein sequence: CASGQQTNYGYTF.

Written as DNA, the CDR3 is TGTGCCAGCAGTTACTCGCCCACCGGGGAGCTGTTTTTT. It yields the protein CASSYSPTGELFF. This sequence joins TRBV6-2 or TRBV6-3 and TRBJ2-2, with D hard to call. Between the trimmed V and J ends, which lost 0 bases and 4 bases, there was a span of 3 bases. Germline assignment: CDR1 MNHEY and CDR2 SVGEGT. The CDR3 contains 13 residues.

The chain joins TRBV5-1 to TRBJ2-6; 7 bases map to TRBD1. CDR1 and CDR2 from the germline V gene are SGHRS and YFSETQ. With V trimmed by 4 bases and J by 0 bases, 10 bases remained unmatched. CDR3 size: 18 residues. The CDR3 nucleotides read TGCGCCAGCAGCATAGACAGGGACCCCTACTCTGGGGCCAACGTCCTGACTTTC. It specifies CASSIDRDPYSGANVLTF.

The chain employs TRBV29-1 and TRBJ2-5, with 8 bases identical to TRBD1. The closer fit of TRBJ2-7 to the DNA end suggests the J call may be wrong. The length of the CDR3 is 13 residues. Looked up from germline, CDR1 is SQVTM and CDR2 is ANQGSEA. The CDR3 protein is CSVRTGTLGEQYF. CDR3 nucleotides: TGCAGCGTCAGGACAGGGACGCTCGGCGAGCAGTACTTC.